The present T cell receptor beta chain was sequenced within a study of shared clonotypes between healthy human individuals. CDR1 and CDR2 (germline): SGHNT, YENEEA. The length of the CDR3 is 13 residues. The V gene end was trimmed by 5 bases and the J gene end by 7 bases; junction bases not matched to a gene: 5. Only in-frame clones appear in the TCRdb table, and some are missing; sequencing was by immunoSEQ multiplex PCR. Among about 870,000 clones listed, more than 85% were seen once. The naive CD8 subset, CD45RO-negative cells positively selected for CCR7, excluded terminally differentiated effector memory CD45RA+ cells.

The gene calls are TRBV11-3 and TRBJ2-1, with TRBD2 identical over 7 bases. The receptor was derived from a man aged 30 to 45 in good health. Sequenced: naive CD8+ T cells sorted from blood. Written as DNA, the CDR3 is TGTGCCAGCAGCGTCCCAGCGGGAAATGAGCAGTTCTTC. It yields the protein CASSVPAGNEQFF.